This passage covers 25 T cell receptor beta chains from one sample sequenced in a study of monozygotic twins with inflammatory bowel disease. TCRdb re-called the 5' RACE reads, yielding one record per CDR3 amino acid sequence without DNA. This listing includes some 400,000 distinct CDR3 sequences. The sequencing sample was made of blood. The receptors come from a human donor with ulcerative colitis or Crohn's disease, or a healthy co-twin of an affected twin (not recorded which).

V and J are TRBV28 and TRBJ2-5; with no DNA, the TCRdb D assignment of TRBD1 cannot be verified. Germline V gives CDR1 MDHEN, CDR2 SYDVKM. The CDR3 runs to 14 residues. The CDR3 loop reads CASSSLTGAETQYF.

The chain has TRBV19 and TRBJ2-1; without DNA, the TCRdb call of TRBD1 cannot be checked. CDR3 length equals 14 residues. Germline loops: CDR1 LNHDA, CDR2 SQIVND (reference sequence). The CDR3 loop is CASSGSGEAIEQFF.

J is TRBJ2-5 and V is TRBV20-1; the D gene TCRdb calls, TRBD1, cannot be checked with no DNA. Germline CDR1 DFQATT, CDR2 SNEGSKA (reference sequence). CDR3 length equals 15 residues. This chain's CDR3 is CSASGLWGGPETQYF.

This chain joins TRBV6-2 or TRBV6-3 and TRBJ2-1; TCRdb reports TRBD1, a call that lacks DNA to check it against. The length of the CDR3 is 15 residues. CDR1 MNHEY and CDR2 SVGEGT come from the germline V gene. The CDR3 sequence: CASSHLGGGRDEQFF.

This rearrangement joins TRBV4-3 to TRBJ1-1. Germline CDR1 and CDR2: LGHNA and YSLEER. The CDR3 runs to 14 residues. The CDR3 protein is CASSQDTIGTEAFF.

The V call is TRBV7-9, the J call TRBJ1-1. This CDR3 has 14 residues. Germline V gene sequence: CDR1 SEHNR, CDR2 FQNEAQ (reference sequence). The CDR3 here is CASSARGENTEAFF. Together with reference TRBV7-9 and TRBJ1-1, the CDR3 gives the full variable domain: DTGVSQNPRHKITKRGQNVTFRCDPISEHNRLYWYRQTLGQGPEFLTYFQNEAQLEKSRLLSDRFSAERPKGSFSTLEIQRTEQGDSAMYLCASSARGENTEAFFGQGTRLTVV.

V usage is TRBV15 and J usage is TRBJ1-3; as DNA is missing, the TRBD1 call by TCRdb cannot be tested. Germline CDR1 is LNHNV and CDR2 is YYDKDF (reference sequence). The CDR3 loop spans 18 amino acids. CDR3 amino acids: CATSRYPVGGSSGNTIYF.

The chain has TRBV2 and TRBJ2-3; TCRdb's D gene call, TRBD2, goes unchecked for lack of DNA. Germline V gives CDR1 SNHLY, CDR2 FYNNEI. CDR3 length equals 16 residues. CDR3 residues: CASSPPGLASSNTQYF.

V and J are TRBV4-2 and TRBJ2-3. This CDR3 contains 15 residues. CDR1 and CDR2 from the germline V gene are LGHNA and YNFKEQ. The CDR3 protein is CASSQVGSGTDTQYF.

This chain uses TRBV6-4 with TRBJ2-7. There are 14 residues in the CDR3. Per germline, CDR1 MRHNA and CDR2 SNTAGT. CDR3 residues: CASSESYGTYEQYF.

The genes are TRBV6-5 and TRBJ1-2; TCRdb selects TRBD1, and the lack of DNA leaves this call unchecked. Per the germline V gene, CDR1 is MNHEY and CDR2 is SVGAGI. The CDR3 is made up of 11 amino acids. The CDR3: CAAVRGYGYTF.

The J gene is TRBJ2-7, the V gene TRBV20-1; TCRdb outputs TRBD2, but without DNA this stays unchecked. Germline V CDR1 and CDR2: DFQATT, SNEGSKA (reference sequence). The CDR3 runs to 14 residues. CDR3 residues: CSAKTSGGFYEQYF.

The chain uses TRBV7-2 and TRBJ2-1; the D call of TRBD1 rests on TCRdb alone, since no DNA is present to check it. The CDR3 consists of 17 residues. CDR1 and CDR2 (germline): SGHTA, FQGNSA. CDR3 residues: CASSLGGGWSSYNEQFF. Filled out from reference TRBV7-2 and TRBJ2-1, the complete variable domain reads GAGVSQSPSNKVTEKGKDVELRCDPISGHTALYWYRQSLGQGLEFLIYFQGNSAPDKSGLPSDRFSAERTGGSVSTLTIQRTQQEDSAVYLCASSLGGGWSSYNEQFFGPGTRLTVL.

The chain combines TRBV20-1 with TRBJ1-5; the D call of TRBD1 rests on TCRdb alone, since no DNA is present to check it. This CDR3 is 14 amino acids long. CDR1 is DFQATT, CDR2 SNEGSKA, per germline (reference sequence). This chain's CDR3 is CSANSGFRNQPQHF.

The gene calls are TRBV7-3 and TRBJ2-6. This CDR3 has 16 residues. Germline values: CDR1 SGHTA, CDR2 FQGTGA. This CDR3 is CASSLTGSSGANVLTF.

The chain's CDR3 is CASSQMGSPGNTEAFF. The chain joins TRBV7-3 to TRBJ1-1; TCRdb proposes TRBD1, but this gene call is untestable without DNA. CDR1 is SGHTA and CDR2 is FQGTGA in the germline V gene. CDR3 length: 16 amino acids.

The chain combines TRBV19 with TRBJ2-6; TCRdb's assignment of TRBD1 cannot be checked, as there is no DNA. Germline assignment: CDR1 LNHDA and CDR2 SQIVND (reference sequence). The CDR3 sequence is 16 residues long. CDR3 sequence reads: CASSGQGYSGANVLTF.

This sequence joins TRBV12-3 or TRBV12-4 and TRBJ2-6; TCRdb's D gene call, TRBD1, goes unchecked for lack of DNA. The CDR3 has 15 residues. The chain's CDR3 is CASSSGRSGANVLTF.

The chain carries TRBV5-1 and TRBJ2-3; the TCRdb call, TRBD1, lacks DNA for checking. CDR3 length: 13 residues. Germline values: CDR1 SGHRS, CDR2 YFSETQ. This CDR3 is CASSRQDVDTQYF.

The rearrangement joins TRBV7-2 to TRBJ2-3. CDR1 is SGHTA and CDR2 is FQGNSA in the germline V gene. This CDR3 has 13 residues. The CDR3 protein is CASSSEPLDTQYF.

This rearrangement joins TRBV5-1 to TRBJ2-3; TCRdb returns TRBD2, unconfirmable since there is no DNA. Germline loops: CDR1 SGHRS, CDR2 YFSETQ. This CDR3 contains 14 residues. This chain's CDR3 is CASGREGGTDTQYF.

This chain uses TRBV27 with TRBJ2-3; without DNA, the TCRdb call of TRBD1 cannot be checked. Per germline, CDR1 MNHEY and CDR2 SMNVEV (reference sequence). The CDR3 totals 17 residues. The CDR3 sequence: CASSLSLAGTPADTQYF.

This CDR3 is CVSSTSAQETQYF. The chain carries TRBV19 and TRBJ2-5. The CDR3 has 13 amino acids. CDR1 and CDR2 from the germline V gene are LNHDA and SQIVND (reference sequence).

The V and J genes are TRBV7-8 and TRBJ1-1. The CDR3 totals 14 residues. In germline, CDR1 is SGHVS, CDR2 FQNEAQ. CDR3 loop: CASSLGAPNTEAFF.

This chain links TRBV7-9 with TRBJ2-3; TCRdb picks TRBD2, but there is no DNA to check that call. Looked up from germline, CDR1 is SEHNR and CDR2 is FQNEAQ (reference sequence). There are 13 residues in the CDR3. CDR3 region: CASTLGNTDTQYF.